This TCR beta chain was captured by sequencing in a study of T-cell reconstitution after alpha-beta-depleted transplantation in children. Study-level results: T cells produced anew were the main source of T-cell counts and diversity one year after transplant. At around two months after transplant, the alpha-beta T cells were reportedly derived from several hundred expanded clones that came from non-depleted graft cells.

Unique molecular identifiers were incorporated when the TCRbeta library was constructed. TCRdb called the PCR reads again in MiXCR, with one record for every CDR3 protein. The repertoire holds approximately 89,000 distinct CDR3 sequences, with roughly 16% as singletons. On this clonotype itself: Its target is not known.

CDR1 and CDR2 from the germline V gene are WSHSY and SAAADI. The CDR3 length is 18 residues. The trim removed 5 bases at V and 0 bases at J, leaving 13 bases unmatched. The gene calls are TRBV10-2 and TRBJ1-5; 7 bases align to TRBD1. The clonotype originates from a male patient aged 2 to 9 who had a stem cell transplant for acute lymphoblastic leukemia, so the T cells may come from the graft donor. This sample comprised PBMCs, mostly from graft donor cells, obtained 180 days after TCRalphabeta/CD19-depleted stem cell transplant. The CDR3 bases are TGCGCCAGCAGTTACGGGGACAGTCGGATACATAGCAATCAGCCCCAGCATTTT. It specifies CASSYGDSRIHSNQPQHF.